A single sample is the source of the 28 T cell receptor beta chains below, sequenced in a study of cytomegalovirus exposure and HLA in healthy donors. Method: immunoSEQ multiplex PCR; TCRdb's copy keeps in-frame clones and lacks some. The sample includes 190,000 or so clones, more than 65% of them seen just once. The material sequenced was PBMCs. The receptors originated from a woman between 18 and 30 years old in good health and CMV-seropositive.

The V and J genes are TRBV2 and TRBJ2-5; D gene ambiguous. Germline V CDR1 and CDR2: SNHLY, FYNNEI. V was shortened by 2 bases and J by 2 bases, with 9 bases between the two germline ends. CDR3 size: 14 residues. The chain's CDR3 is CASSEMTTQETQYF. The CDR3 DNA follows: TGTGCCAGCAGTGAAATGACAACGCAAGAGACCCAGTACTTC.

The chain is built from TRBV7-2 and TRBJ1-5; 9 nucleotides line up with TRBD1. The CDR3 is 16 amino acids. The V segment lost 6 bases and the J segment 3 bases; nucleotides outside the gene matches: 9. Germline CDR1 reads SGHTA; CDR2 reads FQGNSA. This CDR3 is CASSTGTGNFNQPQHF. Here the CDR3 DNA reads TGTGCCAGCAGTACCGGGACAGGGAATTTCAATCAGCCCCAGCATTTT. Full variable domain (outside the CDR3, taken from reference TRBV7-2 and TRBJ1-5): GAGVSQSPSNKVTEKGKDVELRCDPISGHTALYWYRQSLGQGLEFLIYFQGNSAPDKSGLPSDRFSAERTGGSVSTLTIQRTQQEDSAVYLCASSTGTGNFNQPQHFGDGTRLSIL.

This chain uses TRBV9 with TRBJ1-1; D possibly corresponds to TRBD1 (5 bases). Looked up from germline, CDR1 is SGDLS and CDR2 is YYNGEE. The germline V and J ends were trimmed by 4 bases and 2 bases, with 15 bases remaining between them. This CDR3 has 15 amino acids. In DNA form, the CDR3 reads TGTGCCAGCAGCCCCCGCTACGGGGGAAACACTGAAGCTTTCTTT. Its translation: CASSPRYGGNTEAFF.

The chain uses TRBV7-6 and TRBJ2-7, with TRBD1 matching 9 bases. The germline V gene has CDR1 SGHVS and CDR2 FNYEAQ. J lost 4 bases, V lost 2 bases, and 15 bases had no gene match. CDR3 size: 18 residues. The CDR3 spells CASSLTPGTGTGFYEQYF. CDR3 DNA sequence: TGTGCCAGCAGCTTAACCCCTGGAACCGGGACAGGGTTTTACGAGCAGTACTTC.

This sequence joins TRBV29-1 and TRBJ2-2; D may be TRBD1 (5 bases). The germline V and J ends were trimmed by 6 bases and 6 bases, with 11 bases remaining between them. CDR1 and CDR2 from the germline V gene are SQVTM and ANQGSEA. The CDR3 covers 12 residues. CDR3 region: CSVKEGAGELFF. The CDR3, as DNA: TGCAGCGTAAAAGAAGGGGCCGGGGAGCTGTTTTTT.

The chain has TRBV6-1 and TRBJ1-1; D unclear. Trimming left V 6 bases short and J 7 bases short, with 18 bases between. This CDR3 spans 14 amino acids. Germline values: CDR1 MNHNS, CDR2 SASEGT. The CDR3 region is CASRGVGRAYEAFF. In DNA form, the CDR3 reads TGTGCCAGCAGGGGAGTTGGGCGCGCGTATGAAGCTTTCTTT.

This clone was recorded only once. V usage is TRBV27 and J usage is TRBJ1-2; D possibly corresponds to TRBD1 (5 bases). The CDR3 totals 13 residues. Germline assignment: CDR1 MNHEY and CDR2 SMNVEV (reference sequence). V was shortened by 7 bases and J by 4 bases, with 13 bases between the two germline ends. CDR3 nucleotides: TGTGCCAGCACAAAGGGGAAGGGCTATGGCTACACCTTC. It translates to CASTKGKGYGYTF.

This clone has just one count. The J gene is TRBJ2-5, the V gene TRBV5-1; possibly TRBD2 for D (5 bases). Trimming removed 5 bases at V and 4 bases at J, with 9 bases between. The CDR3 sequence is 12 residues long. CDR1 and CDR2 from the germline V gene are SGHRS and YFSETQ. CDR3 nucleotide sequence: TGCGCCAGCAGTACTCGGGGAGAGACCCAGTACTTC. Encoded protein: CASSTRGETQYF.

This chain links TRBV15 with TRBJ1-1; 9 nucleotides match TRBD1. V lost 1 base to trimming and J lost 4 bases; unmatched junction nucleotides: 10. This CDR3 is built from 17 residues. Germline V gene sequence: CDR1 LNHNV, CDR2 YYDKDF (reference sequence). The CDR3 region is CATSRVGDREGSTEAFF. The CDR3 DNA is TGTGCCACCAGCAGAGTAGGGGACAGGGAAGGCAGCACTGAAGCTTTCTTT.

This clone was picked up one time. The rearrangement joins TRBV6-4 to TRBJ1-2; D perhaps matches TRBD1 (6 bases). Germline CDR1 is MRHNA and CDR2 is SNTAGT. V was shortened by 2 bases and J by 8 bases, with 12 bases between the two germline ends. The CDR3 is made up of 13 amino acids. In DNA, the CDR3 is TGTGCCAGCAGTGACCGGGGGGCGCCCGGCTACACCTTC. Protein product: CASSDRGAPGYTF.

The chain is built from TRBV7-9 and TRBJ1-5; 7 positions match TRBD1. With V trimmed by 5 bases and J by 3 bases, 4 bases remained unmatched. Looked up from germline, CDR1 is SEHNR and CDR2 is FQNEAQ (reference sequence). CDR3 length: 14 residues. CDR3 nucleotide sequence: TGTGCCAGCAGCCAGGGGGACCACAATCAGCCCCAGCATTTT. This gives the protein CASSQGDHNQPQHF.

This rearrangement joins TRBV7-2 to TRBJ1-2; no reliable D call. This CDR3 is 13 amino acids long. Germline values: CDR1 SGHTA, CDR2 FQGNSA. Trimming removed 5 bases at V and 4 bases at J, with 11 bases between. Here the CDR3 reads CASSARTSYGYTF. Here the CDR3 DNA reads TGTGCCAGCAGCGCAAGGACTAGCTATGGCTACACCTTC.

This clone was detected once. V gene TRBV10-3 combines with J gene TRBJ1-5; no clear D gene. Germline CDR1 ENHRY, CDR2 SYGVKD. With 2 bases removed from V and 3 bases from J, the gap between germline ends came to 8 bases. This CDR3 spans 14 amino acids. CDR3: CAISEDNTNQPQHF. The CDR3 bases are TGTGCCATCAGTGAGGATAACACCAATCAGCCCCAGCATTTT.

The chain links TRBV11-3 to TRBJ1-2; no clear D. Germline V gene data show CDR1 as SGHNT and CDR2 as YENEEA. The CDR3 spans 11 residues. The V gene lost 2 bases and the J gene lost 6 bases, with 4 bases spanning the gap. The CDR3 spells CASSLTDGYTF. The CDR3 DNA follows: TGTGCCAGCAGCTTAACTGATGGCTACACCTTC.

This chain's CDR3 is CASTAIAGAKYNEQFF. In nucleotides, the CDR3 is TGTGCCAGCACCGCAATAGCGGGGGCTAAATACAATGAGCAGTTCTTC. The chain couples TRBV5-4 to TRBJ2-1; 9 positions agree with TRBD2. The CDR3 covers 16 residues. The germline V gene encodes CDR1 SGHNT and CDR2 YYREEE (reference sequence). The V and J ends lost 6 bases and 4 bases, in that order; junction bases with no gene match: 11. Full variable domain (rest looked up from reference TRBV5-4 and TRBJ2-1): ETGVTQSPTHLIKTRGQQVTLRCSSQSGHNTVSWYQQALGQGPQFIFQYYREEENGRGNFPPRFSGLQFPNYSSELNVNALELDDSALYLCASTAIAGAKYNEQFFGPGTRLTVL.

Only a few counts were recorded for this clone. The CDR3 is CASSLGSTYGYTF. The CDR3 nucleotides are TGTGCCAGCAGCTTAGGCAGTACCTATGGCTACACCTTC. The genes are TRBV11-2 and TRBJ1-2, with D unresolved. V dropped 1 base and J dropped 4 bases, with 7 bases sitting between them. The V gene's germline CDR1 is SGHAT and CDR2 FQNNGV. The CDR3 has 13 amino acids. Variable domain in full (rest from reference TRBV11-2 and TRBJ1-2): EAGVAQSPRYKIIEKRQSVAFWCNPISGHATLYWYQQILGQGPKLLIQFQNNGVVDDSQLPKDRFSAERLKGVDSTLKIQPAKLEDSAVYLCASSLGSTYGYTFGSGTRLTVV.

The CDR3 is CASSQKAGGPQETQYF. CDR3 bases: TGTGCCAGCAGCCAGAAGGCGGGGGGGCCACAAGAGACCCAGTACTTC. The chain is built from TRBV7-2 and TRBJ2-5; 9 nucleotides line up with TRBD2. Unmatched junction bases numbered 9, after V lost 5 bases and J lost 2 bases. Germline V gene data show CDR1 as SGHTA and CDR2 as FQGNSA. This CDR3 is 16 amino acids long.

This chain joins TRBV7-8 and TRBJ2-7; TRBD2 is a possible D gene (6 bases). Germline lookup yields CDR1 SGHVS and CDR2 FQNEAQ. With 2 bases removed from V and 4 bases from J, the gap between germline ends came to 12 bases. The CDR3 has 14 amino acids. CDR3 DNA: TGTGCCAGCAGCTTATGGCGGGGAAAATACGAGCAGTACTTC. Its translation is CASSLWRGKYEQYF.

The chain joins TRBV27 to TRBJ2-1; a weak D match, TRBD2 (7 bases). V was shortened by 3 bases and J by 4 bases, with 13 bases between the two germline ends. The CDR3 is made up of 15 amino acids. CDR1 MNHEY and CDR2 SMNVEV come from the germline V gene (reference sequence). The CDR3 here is CASSLGGGFYNEQFF. The CDR3 nucleotides are TGTGCCAGCAGTTTGGGCGGGGGCTTTTACAATGAGCAGTTCTTC.

This chain connects TRBV5-6 to TRBJ1-1, with 9 bases matching TRBD1. The CDR3 has 15 residues. CDR1 and CDR2 from the germline V gene are SGHDT and YYEEEE. After removal of 3 bases from V and 0 bases from J, the junction contained 3 bases not matched to a gene. The CDR3 here is CASSSGQGMNTEAFF. The CDR3 coding sequence is TGTGCCAGCAGCTCCGGACAGGGGATGAACACTGAAGCTTTCTTT. Full variable domain (remainder filled in from reference TRBV5-6 and TRBJ1-1): DAGVTQSPTHLIKTRGQQVTLRCSPKSGHDTVSWYQQALGQGPQFIFQYYEEEERQRGNFPDRFSGHQFPNYSSELNVNALLLGDSALYLCASSSGQGMNTEAFFGQGTRLTVV.

The chain is built from TRBV7-6 and TRBJ1-1; D unclear. CDR1 SGHVS and CDR2 FNYEAQ come from the germline V gene. This CDR3 has 15 residues. V shed 4 bases and J shed 4 bases, with 16 bases lying between them. This CDR3 reads CASSSEPGRATEAFF. The CDR3 DNA reads TGTGCCAGCAGCTCAGAACCGGGGAGGGCCACTGAAGCTTTCTTT.

The CDR3 is CASTQGREEKLFF. In DNA form, the CDR3 reads TGTGCCAGCACACAGGGTAGAGAGGAAAAACTGTTTTTT. The chain is built from TRBV6-6 and TRBJ1-4; D possibly corresponds to TRBD1 (6 bases). V lost 7 bases and J lost 8, with 14 bases in between. This CDR3 spans 13 amino acids. CDR1 is MNHNY and CDR2 is SVGAGI in the germline V gene (reference sequence).

V gene TRBV9 combines with J gene TRBJ1-6; 9 nucleotides align to TRBD1. There are 16 residues in the CDR3. V shed 3 bases, J shed 10 bases, and the junction held 11 bases outside the gene matches. Germline V gene lookup returns CDR1 SGDLS and CDR2 YYNGEE. The CDR3 loop reads CASSAAGGQGGSPLHF. The DNA for the CDR3 is TGTGCCAGCAGCGCGGCGGGGGGACAGGGTGGCTCACCCCTCCACTTT. The complete variable domain, with remaining parts taken from reference TRBV9 and TRBJ1-6, reads DSGVTQTPKHLITATGQRVTLRCSPRSGDLSVYWYQQSLDQGLQFLIQYYNGEERAKGNILERFSAQQFPDLHSELNLSSLELGDSALYFCASSAAGGQGGSPLHFGNGTRLTVT.

This clone appeared once. This chain connects TRBV9 to TRBJ2-6; D is possibly TRBD1 (5 bases). This CDR3 is built from 15 residues. The germline V gene has CDR1 SGDLS and CDR2 YYNGEE. V was clipped by 3 bases and J by 4 bases, with 11 bases between them. CDR3 residues: CASSATVSGANVLTF. The CDR3, as DNA: TGTGCCAGCAGCGCGACAGTTTCCGGGGCCAACGTCCTGACTTTC. The full variable domain, rest sourced from reference TRBV9 and TRBJ2-6, is DSGVTQTPKHLITATGQRVTLRCSPRSGDLSVYWYQQSLDQGLQFLIQYYNGEERAKGNILERFSAQQFPDLHSELNLSSLELGDSALYFCASSATVSGANVLTFGAGSRLTVL.

This sequence joins TRBV18 and TRBJ1-1; TRBD1 might be the D (5 bases). Germline CDR1 and CDR2: KGHSH and LQKENI. The CDR3 has 13 amino acids. Trimming took off 6 bases at V and 3 bases at J, with 11 bases between the two ends. For the CDR3, the DNA is TGTGCCAGCTCGCGCGACAGAGACACTGAAGCTTTCTTT. Translating gives CASSRDRDTEAFF.

This clone was observed a handful of times. The V gene is TRBV6-4, the J gene TRBJ1-6, with 7 bases aligning to TRBD1. The V gene's germline CDR1 is MRHNA and CDR2 SNTAGT. After removal of 5 bases from V and 7 bases from J, the junction contained 8 bases not matched to a gene. The CDR3 sequence is 15 residues long. This CDR3 reads CASSLYTGVNSPLHF. The CDR3 DNA reads TGTGCCAGCAGTCTCTATACAGGGGTGAATTCACCCCTCCACTTT.

The sample holds one count of this clone. J is TRBJ2-1 and V is TRBV7-9, with TRBD2 matching 9 bases. The germline V gene has CDR1 SEHNR and CDR2 FQNEAQ (reference sequence). V lost 5 bases, J lost 0 bases, and 8 bases stayed unmatched. The CDR3 is made up of 17 amino acids. The CDR3 DNA reads as TGTGCCAGCAGCCGCGATCTAGCGGGGATCTCCTACAATGAGCAGTTCTTC. Residues: CASSRDLAGISYNEQFF. Full variable domain (rest looked up from reference TRBV7-9 and TRBJ2-1): DTGVSQNPRHKITKRGQNVTFRCDPISEHNRLYWYRQTLGQGPEFLTYFQNEAQLEKSRLLSDRFSAERPKGSFSTLEIQRTEQGDSAMYLCASSRDLAGISYNEQFFGPGTRLTVL.

The chain is built from TRBV4-2 and TRBJ2-3; 10 positions agree with TRBD2. There are 19 residues in the CDR3. Trimming at V came to 0 bases and at J to 4 bases, leaving 13 bases not matched to a gene. In germline, CDR1 is LGHNA, CDR2 YNFKEQ. CDR3 loop: CASSQDLDFSGLAADTQYF. CDR3 DNA sequence: TGTGCCAGCAGCCAAGATCTAGACTTTTCTGGACTAGCGGCAGATACGCAGTATTTT.